This entry concerns a single T cell receptor (beta chain). Its matching antigen is unknown. The treatment: roughly 10-day PBMC culture with coronavirus spike peptide pools or control peptides (ViraFEST assay). Expansion of antigen-specific T cells with peptide pools by ViraFEST preceded sequencing of TCRs. Cells received half-medium changes with fresh IL-2 medium on days 3 and 7. This sample was taken from a study of vaccination and CD4 T cells after COVID-19. The wider study: The cells in question were stimulated using overlapping spike peptides derived from SARS-CoV-2, HCoV-NL63, HCoV-OC43 and HCoV-229E.

Study-wide findings and caveats: The authors studied relatively few convalescent patients and analyzed no early post-infection timepoints.

The Oncomine TCR Beta short-read assay generated sequence data from the DNA of cultured CD4+ T cells. TCRdb independently ran MiXCR on the PCR reads; one entry per CDR3 protein. Of about 11,000 distinct CDR3 sequences in the sample, roughly 50% were seen once. This receptor was identified in a human donor who had recovered from COVID-19. The sample was CD4+ T cells from blood, cultured in vitro.

The CDR3 region has the DNA TGCAGTGCTGGTCGCTCGCAGTTCGCAGATACGCAGTATTTT. Its translation: CSAGRSQFADTQYF. V and J are TRBV20-1 and TRBJ2-3; D is ambiguous. V lost 5 bases to trimming and J lost 4 bases, with 16 bases between them. This CDR3 has 14 amino acids. The germline V gene encodes CDR1 DFQATT and CDR2 SNEGSKA (reference sequence).